This is a list of T cell receptor beta chains from one sample in a study of cytomegalovirus exposure and HLA in healthy donors. TCRdb keeps only in-frame clones here, not all; method: immunoSEQ multiplex PCR. The data show about 83,000 clones, less than 85% seen once. Material: PBMCs. The receptors were sampled from a man aged 60 to 69 in good health and CMV-seronegative. Each CDR3 is given without its conserved first and last residue. The D gene is left open where the match is weak.

j_call | v_call | d_call | cdr3_aa
TRBJ1-1 | TRBV7-9 | . | ASSLRPSEDTEAF
TRBJ2-2 | TRBV6-5 | TRBD2 | ASSSIAGSSTGELF
TRBJ1-2 | TRBV19 | TRBD1 | ASTPTGAAYGYT
TRBJ2-4 | TRBV10-3 | TRBD2 | AISEWGLAGGGQNIQY
TRBJ2-7 | TRBV4-2 | . | ASSQGFGGGYEQY
TRBJ1-5 | TRBV9 | TRBD1 | ASSVSGGGQPQH
TRBJ2-5 | TRBV6-5 | . | ASSWGRGPAQETQY
TRBJ2-7 | TRBV27 | . | ASPAGPGQRSGQY
TRBJ1-5 | TRBV27 | TRBD1 | ASSYQGVGQPQH
TRBJ1-4 | TRBV19 | TRBD1 | ASSAFRTGVNEKLF
TRBJ1-2 | TRBV30 | TRBD1 | AWSPSNRGGYT
TRBJ2-7 | TRBV5-6 | . | ASSPGGSYEQY
TRBJ2-2 | TRBV6-1 | TRBD2 | ASSEWGGVVRRGTGELF
TRBJ2-3 | TRBV19 | TRBD1 | ASSAGRTGNTDTQY
TRBJ1-5 | TRBV6-6 | TRBD1 | ASLPGQVNQPQH
TRBJ2-2 | TRBV7-9 | . | ASSLVETDTGELF
TRBJ2-3 | TRBV10-3 | TRBD2 | AISESHSGGLDTQY
TRBJ1-2 | TRBV11-3 | TRBD1 | ASSLGTGRESYGYT
TRBJ2-7 | TRBV6-1 | TRBD1 | ASRNRGDYEQY
TRBJ1-6 | TRBV19 | TRBD1 | ASSMPTQGGSPLH
TRBJ2-3 | TRBV10-3 | TRBD2 | AIRDRSGGEKDTQY
TRBJ1-3 | TRBV25-1 | . | ASSEPGMNTIY
TRBJ2-2 | TRBV7-3 | . | ASSLFAGDTGELF
TRBJ2-4 | TRBV6-1 | TRBD2 | ASSALAGGGGNIQY
TRBJ2-7 | TRBV7-6 | TRBD2 | ASSLAPGLAGSYEQY
TRBJ1-3 | TRBV5-1 | . | ASYPEGDQGGNTIY
TRBJ1-2 | TRBV30 | TRBD1 | AWSETGARGYT
TRBJ2-7 | TRBV7-9 | TRBD2 | ASSLLAGGFYEQY
TRBJ2-3 | TRBV7-3 | . | ASSLVGGRTDTQY
TRBJ1-2 | TRBV6-6 | TRBD1 | ATYRGDYGYT
TRBJ2-1 | TRBV7-7 | TRBD1 | ASSLSGGPYNEQF
TRBJ1-5 | TRBV9 | . | ASSAQGADQPQH
TRBJ1-2 | TRBV4-2 | . | ASSHRTAFRSYT
TRBJ2-2 | TRBV9 | . | ASSLDTGELF
TRBJ2-2 | TRBV11-2 | TRBD2 | ASSLRGGTGELF
TRBJ1-1 | TRBV19 | . | ASSILVNTEAF
TRBJ2-1 | TRBV19 | . | ASSPLWSEQF
TRBJ1-3 | TRBV5-5 | TRBD1 | ASSGTGRLGNTIY
TRBJ2-2 | TRBV5-4 | TRBD1 | ASSLTGAGELF
TRBJ2-2 | TRBV9 | TRBD2 | ASSLRPGGLADTGELF
TRBJ1-6 | TRBV29-1 | . | SAGYGDSPLH
TRBJ2-7 | TRBV4-1 | . | ASSQGWSYEQY
TRBJ1-2 | TRBV4-1 | TRBD1 | ASSQRTGTANYYT